This TCR beta chain was identified during a study of T-cell memory formation after mild COVID-19. For the study at large: TCR clusters were mostly confined to one donor each. Study conclusions and caveats: Clones contracting over day 15 to 85 were CD4/CD8 balanced, with later expanders leaning CD4+.

This clonotype has at least ten counts. Its antigen is still unknown. Germline trimming cut 5 bases from V and 10 bases from J; bases unmatched to any gene: 10. CDR1 and CDR2 from the germline V gene are LGHDT and YNNKEL (reference sequence). CDR3 size: 15 residues. Amplification by 5'RACE using constant-segment primers produced TCR alpha and TCR beta cDNA libraries that carried sample barcodes and UMIs. TCRdb reprocessed the 5' RACE reads via MiXCR and lists one record per CDR3 protein. The sample shows fewer than 650,000 distinct CDR3 sequences, about a fifth of them seen only once. The gene calls are TRBV3-1 and TRBJ2-1; 11 bases are shared with TRBD1. The sequence was collected from an adult woman who had mild COVID-19 (a few samples of this study predate the infection). Cell type and time point are not known. Sequencing was done on a sample of PBMCs or a T cell subset sorted from them (not recorded which). The CDR3 DNA is TGTGCCAGCAGCGCTCAGGACAGGGGGCTCCACGAGCAGTTCTTC. Translated: CASSAQDRGLHEQFF.